This T cell receptor beta chain appears in the sequencing data of a study of blood T cell repertoires in COVID-19. TCRdb's table, derived via immunoSEQ multiplex PCR, lists solely in-frame clones and lacks some. The table has 200,000 to 250,000 clones, approximately 85% seen once. Germline CDR1 and CDR2: LNHDA and SQIVND (reference sequence). This CDR3 is 14 amino acids long. Trimming took off 2 bases at V and 3 bases at J, with 10 bases between the two ends. Seattle researchers signed up patients amid active infection and tracked them longitudinally. This chain links TRBV19 with TRBJ1-2; tentative D call: TRBD1 (6 bases). Sequencing was carried out using peripheral blood. The source is an elderly woman with COVID-19, enrolled during active disease. In DNA form, the CDR3 reads TGTGCCAGTAGTATATCCAGGGGCGACTATGGCTACACCTTC. This sequence encodes CASSISRGDYGYTF.